This T cell receptor (beta chain) was found in a study of blood T cells in healthy people across ages. This clonotype was seen only a few times. Its antigen is unknown. Combining a sample-barcoded 5' primer with a J-beta primer mix, a second PCR ran for roughly 7 to 12 cycles. TCRdb passed the 5' RACE reads through MiXCR, listing each CDR3 protein once. The repertoire has about a million distinct CDR3 sequences, about two fifths of them found once; the top ten carry about an eighth. Study-wide points: Naive CD4+ cells and diversity were both higher in long-lived donors than in aged donors. The unsorted PBMCs prevented any conclusive comparison of naive versus antigen-experienced cells.

CDR1 and CDR2 from the germline V gene are MNHEY and SVGEGT. This CDR3 spans 16 amino acids. Between the trimmed V and J ends, which lost 5 bases and 5 bases, there was a span of 21 bases. Per-sample yields of isolated PBMCs were at least 7 million. Sequencing used blood. This clonotype was obtained from a man younger than 35 in good health. The chain uses TRBV6-2 or TRBV6-3 and TRBJ1-2, with D possibly matching TRBD1 (5 bases). CDR3 sequence (DNA): TGTGCCAGCAGTCCGGACACGGGTATCTTCCTTTATGGCTACACCTTC. This encodes CASSPDTGIFLYGYTF.